The 25 T cell receptor beta chains below all came from one sample that was sequenced in a study of shared clonotypes between healthy human individuals. The data were produced by immunoSEQ multiplex PCR, yet TCRdb's version contains in-frame clones alone and is incomplete. The sample yields 2 million to 2.5 million clones, 80% to 95% seen once. What was sequenced was naive CD4+ T cells from PBMCs. The subset denotes: CD45RA+ positively selected. Receptors originate from a man aged 18 to 29 in good health. Some clones in this sample may be carry-over from other donors' samples.

The rearrangement joins TRBV5-1 to TRBJ1-2, with TRBD1 as a possible D gene (5 bases). Trimming stripped 1 base from V and 4 bases from J, with 14 bases between. CDR1 is SGHRS and CDR2 is YFSETQ in the germline V gene. The CDR3 is 15 residues long. The CDR3 region is CASSLSGLGGYGYTF. In nucleotides, the CDR3 is TGCGCCAGCAGCTTGTCGGGACTTGGGGGCTATGGCTACACCTTC.

The chain employs TRBV30 and TRBJ2-1; 13 bases line up with TRBD2. V shed 0 bases and J 1 base; nucleotides not matched to a gene: 6. CDR1 and CDR2 (germline): GTSNPN, SVGIG (reference sequence). The CDR3 has 18 amino acids. The CDR3: CAWSVGLAGAHSYNEQFF. The CDR3 bases are TGTGCCTGGAGTGTAGGACTAGCGGGAGCGCATTCCTACAATGAGCAGTTCTTC.

Points on this clone: The identical CDR3 is also encoded by other nucleotide sequences in the sample. V and J are TRBV20-1 and TRBJ1-2; D not certain. The V and J ends lost 4 bases and 5 bases respectively, with 8 bases between them. The CDR3 has 11 amino acids. CDR1 and CDR2 from the germline V gene are DFQATT and SNEGSKA (reference sequence). The CDR3 DNA reads as TGCAGTGCTATCCTCGGGTATGGCTACACCTTC. Translated, it gives CSAILGYGYTF.

The rearrangement uses TRBV9 and TRBJ2-7; 8 bases line up with TRBD1. Per the germline V gene, CDR1 is SGDLS and CDR2 is YYNGEE. This CDR3 has 15 amino acids. Trimming cost V 0 bases and J 6 bases; bases outside gene matches: 8. CDR3 residues: CASSVGRGQFVEQYF. The CDR3 nucleotides are TGTGCCAGCAGCGTAGGCAGGGGGCAGTTTGTCGAGCAGTACTTC.

This clone was counted once. The V and J genes are TRBV5-4 and TRBJ2-7; the D call may be TRBD1 or TRBD2 (5 bases each). Deletions cut 0 bases from V and 4 bases from J, with 11 bases between. The CDR3 totals 14 residues. Germline CDR1 reads SGHNT; CDR2 reads YYREEE (reference sequence). The CDR3 DNA reads as TGTGCCAGCAGCTTGGAGGGACCGAGGTACGAGCAGTACTTC. Protein: CASSLEGPRYEQYF. Full variable domain (missing parts from reference TRBV5-4 and TRBJ2-7): ETGVTQSPTHLIKTRGQQVTLRCSSQSGHNTVSWYQQALGQGPQFIFQYYREEENGRGNFPPRFSGLQFPNYSSELNVNALELDDSALYLCASSLEGPRYEQYFGPGTRLTVT.

This sequence joins TRBV27 and TRBJ2-4, with unresolved D. Germline V gene sequence: CDR1 MNHEY, CDR2 SMNVEV (reference sequence). The CDR3 loop spans 15 amino acids. Trimming cost V 4 bases and J 0 bases, with 10 bases left between them. In DNA, the CDR3 is TGTGCCAGCAGTTCCTTCGGGCTAGCCAAAAACATTCAGTACTTC. This encodes CASSSFGLAKNIQYF.

The chain has TRBV18 and TRBJ1-5; TRBD1 matches at 10 bases. The CDR3 contains 15 residues. Trimming at V came to 4 bases and at J to 7 bases, leaving 7 bases not matched to a gene. In germline, CDR1 is KGHSH, CDR2 LQKENI. The CDR3 loop reads CASSQGQGTGQPQHF. CDR3 sequence (DNA): TGTGCCAGCTCACAGGGACAGGGGACGGGGCAGCCCCAGCATTTT. The whole variable domain, remainder taken from reference TRBV18 and TRBJ1-5, is NAGVMQNPRHLVRRRGQEARLRCSPMKGHSHVYWYRQLPEEGLKFMVYLQKENIIDESGMPKERFSAEFPKEGPSILRIQQVVRGDSAAYFCASSQGQGTGQPQHFGDGTRLSIL.

V is TRBV28 and J is TRBJ1-1; 7 nucleotides agree with TRBD1. There are 15 residues in the CDR3. With V trimmed by 5 bases and J by 1 base, 7 bases remained unmatched. Germline V gene data show CDR1 as MDHEN and CDR2 as SYDVKM. CDR3 in amino acids: CASSRPGGPNTEAFF. CDR3 sequence (DNA): TGTGCCAGCAGTAGGCCAGGGGGACCGAACACTGAAGCTTTCTTT.

With regard to this clone: In the same sample, other DNA sequences code for this CDR3. The chain recombines TRBV28 with TRBJ1-1; D may be TRBD1 (6 bases). V lost 6 bases and J 0 bases, leaving 11 bases between the germline ends. The CDR3 runs to 14 residues. Germline V gives CDR1 MDHEN, CDR2 SYDVKM. Written as DNA, the CDR3 is TGTGCCAGCAGCCGAGGGGGAATGAACACTGAAGCTTTCTTT. Protein: CASSRGGMNTEAFF. The full variable domain, rest sourced from reference TRBV28 and TRBJ1-1, is DVKVTQSSRYLVKRTGEKVFLECVQDMDHENMFWYRQDPGLGLRLIYFSYDVKMKEKGDIPEGYSVSREKKERFSLILESASTNQTSMYLCASSRGGMNTEAFFGQGTRLTVV.

The genes are TRBV12-5 and TRBJ2-1, with 8 positions matching TRBD2. The CDR3 contains 17 residues. Germline loops: CDR1 LGHNT, CDR2 FRNRAP. J lost 8 bases, V lost 6 bases, and 18 bases had no gene match. The CDR3: CASGNTTLGSGKYEQFF. DNA for the CDR3: TGTGCTAGTGGCAATACCACCCTTGGTAGCGGGAAATATGAGCAGTTCTTC.

In its sample, this clone was seen once. The V gene is TRBV7-8, the J gene TRBJ2-6; D ambiguous. V was clipped by 5 bases and J by 3 bases, with 14 bases between them. Germline CDR1 reads SGHVS; CDR2 reads FQNEAQ. The CDR3 contains 16 residues. The CDR3 coding sequence is TGTGCCAGCAGCCTATTGGGGTCCTTTGGGGCCAACGTCCTGACTTTC. Its translation is CASSLLGSFGANVLTF.

As to this clone: Other DNA sequences in this sample translate to the same CDR3. The chain combines TRBV5-1 with TRBJ1-1, with 10 bases matching TRBD1. This CDR3 has 15 amino acids. CDR1 is SGHRS and CDR2 is YFSETQ in the germline V gene. Unmatched junction bases numbered 4, after V lost 2 bases and J lost 3 bases. CDR3 nucleotide sequence: TGCGCCAGCAGCTTTCGGACAGGGGGAGACACTGAAGCTTTCTTT. It codes for CASSFRTGGDTEAFF.

The rearrangement joins TRBV28 to TRBJ2-3, with D possibly matching TRBD2 (5 bases). V gave up 7 bases and J gave up 0 bases, with 11 bases separating them. The CDR3 is made up of 14 amino acids. The germline V gene has CDR1 MDHEN and CDR2 SYDVKM. The CDR3 spells CASNTAASTDTQYF. Here the CDR3 DNA reads TGTGCCAGCAATACAGCGGCAAGCACAGATACGCAGTATTTT.

The chain recombines TRBV7-2 with TRBJ1-1; 9 bases line up with TRBD1. V shed 4 bases and J 2 bases; nucleotides not matched to a gene: 2. CDR1 and CDR2 from the germline V gene are SGHTA and FQGNSA. The CDR3 covers 14 residues. The CDR3 DNA reads as TGTGCCAGCAGCTGGGACAGGGCCAACACTGAAGCTTTCTTT. Encoded protein: CASSWDRANTEAFF.

The gene calls are TRBV2 and TRBJ1-5; 7 nucleotides line up with TRBD1. Germline V gene sequence: CDR1 SNHLY, CDR2 FYNNEI. Unmatched junction bases numbered 5, after V lost 9 bases and J lost 3 bases. CDR3 length equals 13 residues. Here the CDR3 DNA reads TGTGCCAGTCAGGGGGAGTCCAATCAGCCCCAGCATTTT. It yields the protein CASQGESNQPQHF.

CDR3: CASSLAGSLYEQYF. The CDR3 bases are TGTGCCAGCAGCTTGGCCGGGAGTCTTTACGAGCAGTACTTC. The genes are TRBV5-4 and TRBJ2-7, with a possible D match to TRBD2 (6 bases). Trimming pared 0 bases from V and 4 bases from J, leaving 11 bases between. CDR1 is SGHNT and CDR2 is YYREEE in the germline V gene (reference sequence). The CDR3 is 14 residues long.

This rearrangement joins TRBV6-6 to TRBJ2-7, with D tentatively TRBD1 (5 bases). In germline, CDR1 is MNHNY, CDR2 SVGAGI (reference sequence). V lost 6 bases and J 6 bases, leaving 15 bases between the germline ends. The CDR3 is 13 residues long. In DNA, the CDR3 is TGTGCCAGCAGGAGTAGGACATCTTCCGAGCAGTACTTC. Residues: CASRSRTSSEQYF.

The chain combines TRBV5-4 with TRBJ1-2; D perhaps matches TRBD1 (6 bases). The CDR3 has 12 amino acids. The germline V gene has CDR1 SGHNT and CDR2 YYREEE (reference sequence). Trimming shortened V by 4 bases and J by 6 bases, and 10 bases separated the two germline ends. The CDR3 sequence is CASSRDTNGYTF. Written as DNA, the CDR3 is TGTGCCAGCAGCAGGGACACTAATGGCTACACCTTC.

This chain uses TRBV9 with TRBJ2-2; tentative D call: TRBD1 (6 bases). Trimming removed 4 bases from V and 1 base from J, with 17 bases in between. Germline loops: CDR1 SGDLS, CDR2 YYNGEE. This CDR3 region has 17 residues. CDR3 loop: CASSPFPGTRNTGELFF. In DNA, the CDR3 is TGTGCCAGCAGCCCCTTCCCCGGGACACGGAACACCGGGGAGCTGTTTTTT.

The rearrangement uses TRBV4-1 and TRBJ1-5; 9 bases are shared with TRBD1. In germline, CDR1 is MGHRA, CDR2 YSYEKL. The V gene end was trimmed by 4 bases and the J gene end by 4 bases; junction bases not matched to a gene: 8. This CDR3 spans 16 amino acids. The CDR3 region has the DNA TGCGCCAGCAGCCGTAGGACAGGGGCCCTAAATCAGCCCCAGCATTTT. It encodes CASSRRTGALNQPQHF.

The chain employs TRBV18 and TRBJ2-5, with D hard to call. CDR3 size: 13 residues. CDR1 and CDR2 (germline): KGHSH, LQKENI. Deletions cut 6 bases from V and 2 bases from J, with 10 bases between. This CDR3 is CASSQGVQETQYF. In nucleotides, the CDR3 is TGTGCCAGCTCTCAAGGCGTACAAGAGACCCAGTACTTC.

The sample holds one count of this clone. CDR3 sequence: CASSQRGRQGDGEQYF. CDR3 DNA: TGCGCCAGCAGCCAAAGGGGACGGCAGGGGGACGGCGAGCAGTACTTC. The chain combines TRBV5-1 with TRBJ2-7, with TRBD1 identical over 7 bases. This CDR3 is 16 amino acids long. With V trimmed by 4 bases and J by 6 bases, 16 bases remained unmatched. Germline CDR1 and CDR2: SGHRS and YFSETQ.

The chain is built from TRBV28 and TRBJ1-1, with a tentative D call TRBD1 (5 bases). The CDR3 loop spans 15 amino acids. The V end was cut by 5 bases, the J end by 6 bases, with 19 bases between. CDR1 MDHEN and CDR2 SYDVKM come from the germline V gene. The CDR3 DNA reads TGTGCCAGCAGTCCGCCGGGGGGACTGGCTCCTGAAGCTTTCTTT. Protein product: CASSPPGGLAPEAFF.

The chain couples TRBV5-1 to TRBJ2-3; no firm D call. The V end lost 0 bases, the J end lost 4 bases, and 6 bases lay between the germline ends. There are 13 residues in the CDR3. Germline V lookup: CDR1 SGHRS, CDR2 YFSETQ. CDR3: CASSLGASDTQYF. Written as DNA, the CDR3 is TGCGCCAGCAGCTTGGGGGCCTCAGATACGCAGTATTTT. The variable domain in full, completed from reference TRBV5-1 and TRBJ2-3, reads KAGVTQTPRYLIKTRGQQVTLSCSPISGHRSVSWYQQTPGQGLQFLFEYFSETQRNKGNFPGRFSGRQFSNSRSEMNVSTLELGDSALYLCASSLGASDTQYFGPGTRLTVL.

The chain carries TRBV19 and TRBJ1-1; no clear D. CDR1 and CDR2 from the germline V gene are LNHDA and SQIVND (reference sequence). V dropped 5 bases and J dropped 5 bases, with 12 bases sitting between them. There are 13 residues in the CDR3. The CDR3 region is CASSYAEGTEAFF. CDR3 DNA sequence: TGTGCCAGTAGTTATGCAGAGGGAACTGAAGCTTTCTTT. Full variable domain (missing parts from reference TRBV19 and TRBJ1-1): DGGITQSPKYLFRKEGQNVTLSCEQNLNHDAMYWYRQDPGQGLRLIYYSQIVNDFQKGDIAEGYSVSREKKESFPLTVTSAQKNPTAFYLCASSYAEGTEAFFGQGTRLTVV.